Below are 16 T cell receptor beta chains sequenced from a single sample in a study of blood T cell repertoires in COVID-19. The table came from immunoSEQ multiplex PCR; TCRdb's copy has only in-frame clones and leaves some out. The data contain some 71,000 clones, just over 85% of them singletons. Source material: peripheral blood. Receptor source: a man younger than 45 with acute or convalescent COVID-19.

The rearrangement links TRBV7-8 to TRBJ2-7; TRBD2 matches 8 bases. V dropped 5 bases and J dropped 3; count of bases not matched to a gene: 9. Germline CDR1 and CDR2: SGHVS and FQNEAQ. The CDR3 spans 15 residues. The CDR3 spells CASSASRGGSYEQYF. The DNA for the CDR3 is TGTGCCAGCAGCGCGAGCCGGGGGGGAAGCTACGAGCAGTACTTC.

The CDR3: CASSQDRDRKIFF. The CDR3 DNA reads as TGCGCCAGCAGCCAAGACCGGGACAGGAAAATTTTCTTT. V usage is TRBV4-3 and J usage is TRBJ1-1, with 8 bases that match TRBD1. Germline V gene lookup returns CDR1 LGHNA and CDR2 YSLEER. Trimming removed 0 bases from V and 13 bases from J; junction bases left unmatched: 7. This CDR3 contains 13 residues.

The chain has TRBV6-5 and TRBJ1-2; 9 bases align to TRBD1. Germline V gives CDR1 MNHEY, CDR2 SVGAGI. This CDR3 contains 13 residues. Trimming cost V 7 bases and J 4 bases; bases outside gene matches: 4. The CDR3 reads CASTTGGGYGYTF. The CDR3 DNA reads TGTGCCAGCACCACAGGGGGCGGCTATGGCTACACCTTC.

The genes are TRBV19 and TRBJ1-5, with D maybe TRBD1 (5 bases). Germline assignment: CDR1 LNHDA and CDR2 SQIVND (reference sequence). Trimming removed 7 bases from V and 1 base from J, with 20 bases in between. This CDR3 is 17 amino acids long. CDR3 in amino acids: CASNGGGAYGSNQPQHF. The CDR3 DNA sequence: TGTGCCAGTAACGGAGGAGGGGCGTATGGGAGCAATCAGCCCCAGCATTTT.

The J gene is TRBJ1-2, the V gene TRBV24-1, with D perhaps TRBD1 (5 bases). The V end lost 1 base, the J end lost 2 bases, and 10 bases lay between the germline ends. This CDR3 is built from 15 residues. In germline, CDR1 is KGHDR, CDR2 SFDVKD. In nucleotides, the CDR3 is TGTGCCACCAGTGATTTTACAGGAGGGAACTATGGCTACACCTTC. Translating it yields CATSDFTGGNYGYTF.

J is TRBJ2-2 and V is TRBV2, with 9 bases fitting TRBD2. This CDR3 contains 15 residues. Germline-derived CDR1 and CDR2 are SNHLY and FYNNEI. The V segment lost 5 bases and the J segment 3 bases; nucleotides outside the gene matches: 4. CDR3 protein: CASSLAGLDTGELFF. CDR3 bases: TGTGCCAGCAGTCTAGCGGGACTCGACACCGGGGAGCTGTTTTTT.

The chain couples TRBV28 to TRBJ2-7, with D maybe TRBD2 (5 bases). Trimming left V 4 bases short and J 2 bases short, with 12 bases between. This CDR3 has 14 residues. Germline-derived CDR1 and CDR2 are MDHEN and SYDVKM. The CDR3 DNA is TGTGCCAGCAGTTCCTGGGGAGAGGCCTACGAGCAGTACGTC. Protein: CASSSWGEAYEQYV.

The rearrangement links TRBV2 to TRBJ1-5, with 7 bases fitting TRBD1. V lost 6 bases, J lost 0 bases, and 5 bases stayed unmatched. The CDR3 length is 15 residues. Germline loops: CDR1 SNHLY, CDR2 FYNNEI. The CDR3 spells CASSQRQGSNQPQHF. CDR3 nucleotide sequence: TGTGCCAGCAGCCAACGACAGGGTAGCAATCAGCCCCAGCATTTT.

This chain joins TRBV15 and TRBJ1-4; 7 bases align to TRBD1. The CDR3 contains 14 residues. V lost 4 bases and J lost 3; bases outside the gene matches: 2. Germline CDR1 LNHNV, CDR2 YYDKDF (reference sequence). The CDR3 DNA is TGTGCCACCAGCAAGGGGGCAGCTAATGAAAAACTGTTTTTT. Residues: CATSKGAANEKLFF.

V usage is TRBV7-9 and J usage is TRBJ2-4, with TRBD1 identical over 8 bases. CDR3 length: 13 residues. The V segment lost 5 bases and the J segment 8 bases; nucleotides outside the gene matches: 5. The V gene's germline CDR1 is SEHNR and CDR2 FQNEAQ (reference sequence). CDR3 nucleotides: TGTGCCAGCAGCACGGACAGGGCCGACATTCAGTACTTC. Its translation: CASSTDRADIQYF.

The chain has TRBV4-3 and TRBJ1-3; TRBD1 matches 8 bases. CDR1 is LGHNA, CDR2 YSLEER, per germline. The CDR3 runs 16 residues. Unmatched junction bases numbered 5, after V lost 4 bases and J lost 0 bases. DNA of the CDR3: TGCGCCAGCAGCCGAGGGACAGGCGACTCTGGAAACACCATATATTTT. Amino acid sequence: CASSRGTGDSGNTIYF.

The chain couples TRBV28 to TRBJ2-2; 8 bases fit TRBD1. Germline CDR1 is MDHEN and CDR2 is SYDVKM. The CDR3 has 15 residues. The V segment lost 3 bases and the J segment 7 bases; nucleotides outside the gene matches: 7. As DNA, the CDR3 is TGTGCCAGCAGTTTCAGCAGGGGGCGAAGCGGGGAGCTGTTTTTT. It translates to CASSFSRGRSGELFF.

The V and J genes are TRBV7-8 and TRBJ2-7; 7 nucleotides line up with TRBD1. Germline V gene lookup returns CDR1 SGHVS and CDR2 FQNEAQ. The CDR3 spans 15 residues. The V and J ends lost 2 bases and 3 bases, in that order; junction bases with no gene match: 7. This CDR3 reads CASSLTNRGNYEQYV. In nucleotides, the CDR3 is TGTGCCAGCAGCTTAACGAACAGGGGCAACTACGAGCAGTACGTC.

The J gene is TRBJ2-1, the V gene TRBV19; D is possibly TRBD1 (5 bases). V lost 3 bases and J 10 bases, leaving 13 bases between the germline ends. Per the germline V gene, CDR1 is LNHDA and CDR2 is SQIVND (reference sequence). The CDR3 is 13 amino acids. The DNA of the CDR3 is TGTGCCAGTAGTATGGGGCCCTCTGGGGAGCAGTTCTTC. Protein sequence: CASSMGPSGEQFF.

The chain joins TRBV3-1 (or the pseudogene TRBV3-2) to TRBJ2-5, with D possibly being TRBD2 (6 bases). Per the germline V gene, CDR1 is LGHDT and CDR2 is YNNKEL (reference sequence). With 4 bases removed from V and 5 bases from J, the gap between germline ends came to 14 bases. The CDR3 has 14 residues. CDR3 residues: CASSLRDFRETQYF. CDR3 in DNA: TGTGCCAGCAGCCTCCGGGACTTCCGGGAGACCCAGTACTTC.

The chain joins TRBV25-1 to TRBJ2-4; weak D call: TRBD2 (5 bases). CDR1 is MGHDK and CDR2 is SYGVNS in the germline V gene. Trimming removed 0 bases at V and 4 bases at J, with 7 bases between. The CDR3 is made up of 14 amino acids. The DNA for the CDR3 is TGTGCCAGCAGTGAATATAGAGGGAAAAACATTCAGTACTTC. Translating it yields CASSEYRGKNIQYF.